These T cell receptor beta chains were read from a single sample in a study of cytomegalovirus exposure and HLA in healthy donors. Measured with immunoSEQ multiplex PCR; TCRdb has only the in-frame clones, and not every one. This table has around 200,000 clones, around 80% appearing once. The sequencing sample was made of PBMCs. The receptors were sampled from a girl aged 2-10 years in good health and CMV-seropositive. Both conserved end residues are trimmed from each CDR3. The order of the fields is J gene, V gene, CDR3 protein.

TRBJ1-1 | TRBV18 | ASSLQGAWGTEAF
TRBJ2-7 | TRBV14 | ASSALRDNSYEQY
TRBJ1-6 | TRBV6-6 | ASSYSFGDISPLH
TRBJ1-1 | TRBV7-3 | ASSPGTAPNTEAF
TRBJ1-1 | TRBV19 | ASRFGGRTTMNTEAF
TRBJ2-4 | TRBV19 | ASSIGTGPLAKNIQY
TRBJ2-1 | TRBV9 | ASSVEYVGGGNEQF
TRBJ2-7 | TRBV9 | ASSVGTSEPYEQY
TRBJ2-7 | TRBV28 | ASSLPGQGAYEQY
TRBJ2-5 | TRBV4-1 | ASSQQFELGAETQY
TRBJ2-1 | TRBV11-3 | ASSESGGAWNEQF
TRBJ1-1 | TRBV11-3 | ASSRTGKNTEAF
TRBJ2-1 | TRBV2 | ASSRKGGTYNEQF
TRBJ1-1 | TRBV7-3 | ASSSSNTEAF
- | TRBV5-1 | ASSSPGPPDYEQY
TRBJ2-7 | TRBV19 | ASSQGTSGRRGQY
TRBJ1-4 | TRBV5-8 | ASSRTGGYNEKLF
TRBJ2-6 | TRBV28 | ASIPGQFSGANVLT
TRBJ1-4 | TRBV21-1 | ASSKGGHHRGGNEKLF
TRBJ1-1 | TRBV19 | ARPQRGTEAF
TRBJ1-1 | TRBV20-1 | SGAGTEAF
TRBJ2-7 | TRBV27 | ASSFSMVGRASYEQY
TRBJ2-7 | TRBV19 | ASRGGQVYEQY
TRBJ2-7 | TRBV6-6 | AALGASGGWGQY
TRBJ2-7 | TRBV30 | AWTRDRGYEQY
TRBJ1-3 | TRBV6-6 | ASSYRVSGNTIY
TRBJ2-7 | TRBV7-9 | ASSSKRLPTYEQY
TRBJ2-5 | TRBV19 | ASSISGQETQY
TRBJ2-1 | TRBV28 | ASVPGTGAYNEQF
TRBJ2-5 | TRBV5-4 | ASSTPRQGQTQY
TRBJ1-1 | TRBV11-2 | ASSLGAGAATEAF
TRBJ1-1 | TRBV28 | ASSWTGDMNTEAF
TRBJ2-2 | TRBV27 | ASSRGQDSITGELF
TRBJ2-4 | TRBV5-4 | ASSTRSGVKNIQY
TRBJ2-7 | TRBV6-5 | ASSSLGHPYEQY
TRBJ1-3 | TRBV6-1 | ASSEGRVSGNTIY
TRBJ1-5 | TRBV28 | ASDRGFGNQPQH
TRBJ2-6 | TRBV7-7 | ASGTGTGLYGANVLT
TRBJ2-2 | TRBV6-1 | ASGRTGVGELF
TRBJ2-2 | TRBV7-8 | ASSTTSGRLGELF
TRBJ2-2 | TRBV11-2 | ASSLVYTGTSGNTGELF
TRBJ1-3 | TRBV11-2 | ASSPGVSGNTIY
TRBJ2-3 | TRBV5-6 | ASSQTSTDTQY
TRBJ1-6 | TRBV18 | ASSPPARGAGSPLH
TRBJ2-1 | TRBV30 | AWRGGSTTKSRRSSYNEQF
TRBJ2-1 | TRBV15 | AASSTSGKPYPDEQF
TRBJ2-1 | TRBV28 | ASSLGLAGGENEQF
TRBJ2-3 | TRBV9 | ASSGAVPDTQY
TRBJ2-2 | TRBV2 | ASSGDWVNTGELF
TRBJ2-3 | TRBV5-1 | ASSLVAVGTDTQY
TRBJ2-1 | TRBV2 | ASRKGTSAYNEQF
TRBJ2-1 | TRBV13 | ASSSGLAGVHEQF
TRBJ1-2 | TRBV27 | ASSLMGGASYGYT
TRBJ1-3 | TRBV28 | ASSFRDRPTTSGNTIY
TRBJ2-3 | TRBV28 | ASSPLNADTQY
TRBJ1-5 | TRBV30 | AWSARSGTVNQPQH
TRBJ2-3 | TRBV25-1 | ASRLPAGDTQY
TRBJ2-7 | TRBV29-1 | SASRTGVLEQY
TRBJ2-5 | TRBV30 | AWSGGLAVGETQY